This T cell receptor beta chain was observed in a study of blood T cell repertoires in COVID-19. Study at large: PBMCs, B-cell-depleted T cells, or T cells were the source of the cDNA or gDNA that made up the material.

Source study methods: Reference gene primer amplification gave estimated nucleated cell counts. Sequencing was performed with immunoSEQ multiplex PCR; in TCRdb, only in-frame clones are kept and a portion is missing. V and J calls plus clone size are reproduced from that table; the DNA served to infer D and trimming. This sample yields about 60,000 clones, of which 65% to 80% are seen a single time; roughly 9.8% belongs to the top ten. The CDR3 sequence is 14 residues long. With V trimmed by 8 bases and J by 1 base, 7 bases remained unmatched. CDR1 is PRHDT and CDR2 is FYEKMQ in the germline V gene (reference sequence).

The sequence came from a human donor in a cohort sampled during active COVID-19. The rearrangement links TRBV13 to TRBJ2-5; TRBD2 matches at 7 bases. The sample comprised peripheral blood. The CDR3 coding sequence is TGTGCCAGCGGGAGGGTGGCAGTCCAAGAGACCCAGTACTTC. It codes for CASGRVAVQETQYF.